What follows are 27 T cell receptor beta chains derived from one specimen sequenced in a study of T cell repertoires in cytomegalovirus infection. MiXCR, run by TCRdb on the reads, gives a single entry per CDR3 protein. This table holds more than 650,000 distinct CDR3 sequences, roughly a third found once. The sequencing input was PBMCs. The source of these receptors is a human donor in good health (CMV status not recorded). Some clones in this sample may be carry-over from other donors' samples.

This clonotype was seen more than once but under ten times. CDR3 protein: CASSQQGFGANVLTF. For the CDR3, the DNA is TGTGCCAGCAGTCAACAGGGGTTTGGGGCCAACGTCCTGACTTTC. The chain combines TRBV28 with TRBJ2-6; 7 nucleotides match TRBD1. Germline assignment: CDR1 MDHEN and CDR2 SYDVKM. The CDR3 length is 15 residues. V shed 5 bases, J shed 3 bases, and the junction held 4 bases outside the gene matches.

The chain links TRBV27 to TRBJ2-7; D perhaps matches TRBD2 (6 bases). V was pared by 1 base and J by 4 bases, with 20 bases between. This CDR3 spans 17 amino acids. Germline V gene sequence: CDR1 MNHEY, CDR2 SMNVEV (reference sequence). CDR3 bases: TGTGCCAGCAGTTTATTCGCATTAGGGCAGGGAGGATACGAGCAGTACTTC. It encodes CASSLFALGQGGYEQYF.

Many counts were recorded for this clonotype. The genes are TRBV7-8 and TRBJ1-1; unclear D gene. V was pared by 2 bases and J by 0 bases, with 7 bases between. The CDR3 contains 14 residues. Germline V gene sequence: CDR1 SGHVS, CDR2 FQNEAQ. The CDR3 reads CASSLQSLNTEAFF. In DNA, the CDR3 is TGTGCCAGCAGCTTACAGAGCCTGAACACTGAAGCTTTCTTT.

The chain carries TRBV20-1 and TRBJ2-1; 10 bases are shared with TRBD1. The V segment lost 4 bases and the J segment 4 bases; nucleotides outside the gene matches: 13. The CDR3 length is 17 residues. Per germline, CDR1 DFQATT and CDR2 SNEGSKA (reference sequence). The CDR3: CSANPYGKGQGYNEQFF. The CDR3, as DNA: TGCAGTGCTAACCCCTACGGGAAGGGACAGGGGTACAATGAGCAGTTCTTC.

The chain joins TRBV6-1 to TRBJ1-5, with a weak D call TRBD1 (6 bases). The germline gives CDR1 MNHNS, CDR2 SASEGT. This CDR3 region has 16 residues. Trimming cost V 2 bases and J 7 bases, with 18 bases left between them. The CDR3 region is CASSESSGTPWQPQHF. The DNA for the CDR3 is TGTGCCAGCAGTGAAAGCTCCGGGACACCCTGGCAGCCCCAGCATTTT.

This clonotype turned up a few times. The chain is built from TRBV19 and TRBJ2-2; weak D call: TRBD2 (5 bases). Germline V CDR1 and CDR2: LNHDA, SQIVND (reference sequence). This CDR3 has 14 residues. V shed 6 bases and J shed 5 bases, with 13 bases lying between them. The CDR3, as DNA: TGTGCCAGTAGCCCGGGGTCGCGGACCGGGGAGCTGTTTTTT. It specifies CASSPGSRTGELFF. The full variable domain, in which reference TRBV19 and TRBJ2-2 provide the parts outside the CDR3, is DGGITQSPKYLFRKEGQNVTLSCEQNLNHDAMYWYRQDPGQGLRLIYYSQIVNDFQKGDIAEGYSVSREKKESFPLTVTSAQKNPTAFYLCASSPGSRTGELFFGEGSRLTVL.

The V call is TRBV12-3 or TRBV12-4, the J call TRBJ2-1; 13 bases match TRBD2. With 7 bases clipped from V and 7 bases from J, the junction kept 7 bases outside the gene matches. The CDR3 is made up of 15 amino acids. Here the CDR3 DNA reads TGTGCCAGCACTCCGGGACTAGCGGGAAAAAATGAGCAGTTCTTC. Its protein is CASTPGLAGKNEQFF.

This chain links TRBV7-6 with TRBJ1-3, with D perhaps matching TRBD1 (5 bases). Trimming removed 4 bases at V and 0 bases at J, with 13 bases between. The CDR3 runs 16 residues. Germline CDR1 SGHVS, CDR2 FNYEAQ. The CDR3 nucleotides read TGTGCCAGCAGCTGGGGGGGGATAAGCTCTGGAAACACCATATATTTT. Its translation is CASSWGGISSGNTIYF. The variable domain in full, with the rest retrieved from reference TRBV7-6 and TRBJ1-3, is GAGVSQSPRYKVTKRGQDVALRCDPISGHVSLYWYRQALGQGPEFLTYFNYEAQQDKSGLPNDRFSAERPEGSISTLTIQRTEQRDSAMYRCASSWGGISSGNTIYFGEGSWLTVV.

This clonotype was detected a few times. The chain joins TRBV19 to TRBJ1-1, with TRBD1 matching 8 bases. Germline trimming cut 9 bases from V and 12 bases from J; bases unmatched to any gene: 6. The CDR3 length is 10 residues. Germline CDR1 reads LNHDA; CDR2 reads SQIVND (reference sequence). The CDR3 spells CASGQGRTFF. Written as DNA, the CDR3 is TGTGCCAGCGGACAGGGACGGACTTTCTTT.

The chain links TRBV6-2 or TRBV6-3 to TRBJ2-1; 9 bases align to TRBD2. V gave up 4 bases and J gave up 7 bases; unmatched junction bases: 8. From germline, CDR1 is MNHEY and CDR2 SVGEGT. The CDR3 is 15 residues long. The CDR3 is CASSSRFSGRNEQFF. The CDR3 nucleotides read TGTGCCAGCAGTTCCCGGTTTAGCGGGAGAAATGAGCAGTTCTTC.

This clonotype has more than one count but fewer than ten. The V call is TRBV5-1, the J call TRBJ2-2, with D perhaps TRBD2 (7 bases). This CDR3 spans 15 amino acids. V was pared by 4 bases and J by 3 bases, with 13 bases between. CDR1 and CDR2 (germline): SGHRS, YFSETQ. The CDR3 nucleotides read TGCGCCAGCAGCCTCGGGGGGCCCGACACCGGGGAGCTGTTTTTT. Amino acid sequence: CASSLGGPDTGELFF.

This clonotype was observed a single time. The J gene is TRBJ1-2, the V gene TRBV28, with D uncertain. The germline CDR1 and CDR2 sequences are MDHEN and SYDVKM. The CDR3 loop spans 13 amino acids. The CDR3 coding sequence is TGTTCCACCACCCGAGAGTTGAACTATGGCTACACCTTC. Its translation: CSTTRELNYGYTF.

In regard to this clonotype: In this CDR3 the conserved last residue, phenylalanine or tryptophan, is missing, so a read error is likely. The chain couples TRBV28 to TRBJ2-7, with 12 bases lining up with TRBD2. V lost 3 bases to trimming and J lost 7 bases; unmatched junction nucleotides: 7. The CDR3 totals 15 residues. Germline V gene lookup returns CDR1 MDHEN and CDR2 SYDVKM. CDR3 bases: TGTGCCAGCAGTTTCCTAGCGGGAGGGGTTTTAGAGCAGTACTTA. Its translation is CASSFLAGGVLEQYL.

The chain combines TRBV28 with TRBJ1-5; D might be TRBD1 (6 bases). Trimming cost V 3 bases and J 5 bases, with 14 bases left between them. CDR1 is MDHEN, CDR2 SYDVKM, per germline. This CDR3 is 15 amino acids long. The DNA of the CDR3 is TGTGCCAGCAGTTTCTTTGAGGACAGCGATCAGCCCCAGCATTTT. Translated, it gives CASSFFEDSDQPQHF.

The J gene is TRBJ1-1, the V gene TRBV10-3, with 7 bases fitting TRBD1. The germline V gene encodes CDR1 ENHRY and CDR2 SYGVKD. V shed 4 bases, J shed 3 bases, and the junction held 8 bases outside the gene matches. The CDR3 runs 15 residues. The CDR3 sequence: CAISGRGGRDTEAFF. CDR3 nucleotide sequence: TGTGCCATCAGTGGTCGAGGGGGCCGGGACACTGAAGCTTTCTTT.

The V call is TRBV6-6, the J call TRBJ2-5, with a possible D match to TRBD1 (9 bases). V was cut by 4 bases and J by 4 bases, with 31 bases left in between. The CDR3 spans 20 residues. Germline CDR1 MNHNY, CDR2 SVGAGI (reference sequence). CDR3 protein: CASSSSRDRVIGGARETQYF. CDR3 sequence (DNA): TGTGCCAGCAGTTCGAGTAGGGACAGGGTAATCGGGGGGGCCCGAGAGACCCAGTACTTC.

This chain uses TRBV28 with TRBJ2-1, with 8 bases fitting TRBD2. V trimming: 8 bases; J trimming: 5 bases; junction bases outside the gene matches: 5. Per the germline V gene, CDR1 is MDHEN and CDR2 is SYDVKM. The length of the CDR3 is 13 residues. The CDR3 here is CASVAGSNNEQFF. Written as DNA, the CDR3 is TGTGCCAGCGTAGCGGGGAGCAACAATGAGCAGTTCTTC.

This clonotype appeared a few times. The CDR3 nucleotides are TGTGCCAGCAGCTTAGGGGCAGGGGGCGTGAATTCCCGTCTTGGCTACACCTTC. As protein: CASSLGAGGVNSRLGYTF. The chain is built from TRBV7-2 and TRBJ1-2; 8 bases are shared with TRBD1. The V segment lost 1 base and the J segment 7 bases; nucleotides outside the gene matches: 17. Germline loops: CDR1 SGHTA, CDR2 FQGNSA. The CDR3 is 18 residues long. The entire variable domain, with the rest obtained from reference TRBV7-2 and TRBJ1-2, is as follows: GAGVSQSPSNKVTEKGKDVELRCDPISGHTALYWYRQSLGQGLEFLIYFQGNSAPDKSGLPSDRFSAERTGGSVSTLTIQRTQQEDSAVYLCASSLGAGGVNSRLGYTFGSGTRLTVV.

This clonotype has only a few counts. The chain combines TRBV4-1 with TRBJ2-1; TRBD2 agrees at 10 bases. The CDR3 length is 17 residues. Trimming removed 1 base from V and 4 bases from J; junction bases left unmatched: 7. Germline CDR1 reads MGHRA; CDR2 reads YSYEKL. The CDR3 is CASSQVSSGGHYNEQFF. The CDR3 DNA reads TGCGCCAGCAGCCAAGTTTCTAGCGGGGGCCATTACAATGAGCAGTTCTTC.

V gene TRBV20-1 combines with J gene TRBJ2-5; 9 bases align to TRBD1. Looked up from germline, CDR1 is DFQATT and CDR2 is SNEGSKA (reference sequence). This CDR3 is 13 amino acids long. Trimming at V came to 6 bases and at J to 5 bases, leaving 7 bases not matched to a gene. The CDR3 protein is CSAKTGGAETQYF. The CDR3 coding sequence is TGCAGTGCAAAGACAGGGGGTGCGGAGACCCAGTACTTC.

This clonotype was recorded at least ten times. This chain joins TRBV7-2 and TRBJ1-1; no definite D call. The CDR3 has 14 residues. Germline V gene sequence: CDR1 SGHTA, CDR2 FQGNSA. V lost 1 base and J 0 bases, leaving 6 bases between the germline ends. The CDR3 sequence: CASSLVTLNTEAFF. The DNA for the CDR3 is TGTGCCAGCAGCTTAGTAACCCTGAACACTGAAGCTTTCTTT.

The rearrangement links TRBV9 to TRBJ2-1, with 7 bases aligning to TRBD2. Losses at the gene ends were 4 bases for V and 4 bases for J; bases not matched to a gene: 8. Germline assignment: CDR1 SGDLS and CDR2 YYNGEE. The CDR3 is 15 amino acids. CDR3 DNA sequence: TGTGCCAGCAGCCCTCCCGCGGGGGATTACAATGAGCAGTTCTTC. Its translation: CASSPPAGDYNEQFF.

The chain employs TRBV28 and TRBJ2-5; 7 bases match TRBD1. Germline V gene data show CDR1 as MDHEN and CDR2 as SYDVKM. With V trimmed by 3 bases and J by 5 bases, 9 bases remained unmatched. This CDR3 region has 15 residues. CDR3 bases: TGTGCCAGCAGTTTGGGGCGGACAGGCGGGGAGACCCAGTACTTC. Protein product: CASSLGRTGGETQYF.

The chain couples TRBV14 to TRBJ1-1, with D possibly matching TRBD1 (5 bases). The CDR3 loop spans 16 amino acids. V was cut by 0 bases and J by 0 bases, with 11 bases left in between. Germline V gene lookup returns CDR1 SGHDN and CDR2 FVKESK. CDR3 sequence reads: CASSQDGEGMNTEAFF. The CDR3 nucleotides read TGTGCCAGCAGCCAAGATGGGGAGGGGATGAACACTGAAGCTTTCTTT.

About this clonotype: The junction departs from the called germline gene at one end, perhaps through a read error. J is TRBJ2-1 and V is TRBV7-6, with 11 bases fitting TRBD2. The length of the CDR3 is 17 residues. Germline CDR1 is SGHVS and CDR2 is FNYEAQ. CDR3 DNA sequence: TGTGCTAGCAGCCATAGCGGGGGGGCCGTAATATACAATGAGCAGTTCTTC. This encodes CASSHSGGAVIYNEQFF.

The chain is built from TRBV28 and TRBJ1-1, with D possibly being TRBD1 (6 bases). Per the germline V gene, CDR1 is MDHEN and CDR2 is SYDVKM. Deletions cut 6 bases from V and 9 bases from J, with 14 bases between. This CDR3 is built from 12 residues. The CDR3: CASSIGGDKAFF. CDR3 DNA sequence: TGTGCCAGCAGCATAGGGGGGGACAAAGCTTTCTTT.

This clonotype was picked up a small number of times. The V gene is TRBV7-2, the J gene TRBJ1-3, with D possibly TRBD1 on 5 matching bases. Germline V gene data show CDR1 as SGHTA and CDR2 as FQGNSA. This CDR3 region has 22 residues. Trimming cost V 1 base and J 2 bases, with 30 bases left between them. This CDR3 is CASSLVPFSAGRSMWPGNTIYF. The CDR3 DNA sequence: TGTGCCAGCAGCTTAGTTCCTTTCTCGGCAGGGCGCTCGATGTGGCCTGGAAACACCATATATTTT.